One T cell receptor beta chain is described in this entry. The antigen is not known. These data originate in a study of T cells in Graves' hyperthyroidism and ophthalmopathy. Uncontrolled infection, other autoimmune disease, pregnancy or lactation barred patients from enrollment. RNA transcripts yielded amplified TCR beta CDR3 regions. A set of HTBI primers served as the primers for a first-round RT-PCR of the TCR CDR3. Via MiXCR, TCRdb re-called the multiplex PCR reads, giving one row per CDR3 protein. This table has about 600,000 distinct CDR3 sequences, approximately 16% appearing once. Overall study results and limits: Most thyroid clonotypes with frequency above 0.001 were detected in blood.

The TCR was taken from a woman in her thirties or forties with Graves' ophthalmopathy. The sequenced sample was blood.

The CDR3 bases are TGTGCCATCAGTGAAGGGCAGGGGAGGGAGACCCAGTACTTC. This translates into CAISEGQGRETQYF. The rearrangement uses TRBV10-3 and TRBJ2-5, with D possibly called TRBD1 or TRBD2 (6 bases each). The CDR3 spans 14 residues. Trimming cost V 3 bases and J 5 bases, with 13 bases left between them. The germline V gene encodes CDR1 ENHRY and CDR2 SYGVKD.